Shown below are 13 T cell receptor beta chains from a single sample sequenced in a study of response to subunit inactivated influenza vaccine. TCRdb re-analysed the RT-PCR reads in MiXCR, keeping a single row per CDR3 protein. The repertoire holds under 750,000 distinct CDR3 sequences, with about an eighth as singletons. Sequenced material: PBMCs from blood, taken on the day of vaccination. The receptors come from a man between 45 and 60 years old who received an inactivated influenza vaccine.

This clonotype was counted ten times or more. V gene TRBV3-1 combines with J gene TRBJ2-7; possibly TRBD1 for D (6 bases). Germline V gives CDR1 LGHDT, CDR2 YNNKEL (reference sequence). There are 15 residues in the CDR3. The V gene lost 1 base and the J gene lost 3 bases, with 13 bases spanning the gap. For the CDR3, the DNA is TGTGCCAGCAGCCAAGGACCGAGGGGGTTCTACGAGCAGTACTTC. This sequence encodes CASSQGPRGFYEQYF.

This clonotype was recorded a few times. V gene TRBV11-2 combines with J gene TRBJ1-2; 7 positions agree with TRBD1. With 4 bases clipped from V and 5 bases from J, the junction kept 7 bases outside the gene matches. Germline V gives CDR1 SGHAT, CDR2 FQNNGV. This CDR3 spans 14 amino acids. This CDR3 is CASSSPGQRYGYTF. The CDR3 coding sequence is TGTGCCAGCAGCTCGCCGGGACAGCGTTATGGCTACACCTTC. The whole variable domain, remainder taken from reference TRBV11-2 and TRBJ1-2, is EAGVAQSPRYKIIEKRQSVAFWCNPISGHATLYWYQQILGQGPKLLIQFQNNGVVDDSQLPKDRFSAERLKGVDSTLKIQPAKLEDSAVYLCASSSPGQRYGYTFGSGTRLTVV.

This clonotype was seen only a few times. V and J are TRBV20-1 and TRBJ2-5; 11 bases agree with TRBD2. The CDR3 is 15 amino acids. Germline V gene lookup returns CDR1 DFQATT and CDR2 SNEGSKA (reference sequence). Trimming at V came to 6 bases and at J to 3 bases, leaving 9 bases not matched to a gene. The CDR3: CSAARLAGNEETQYF. The CDR3 DNA sequence: TGCAGTGCCGCACGACTAGCGGGGAACGAAGAGACCCAGTACTTC.

This clonotype appeared a few times. This chain connects TRBV7-2 to TRBJ2-1; D is undetermined. The CDR3 length is 14 residues. CDR1 SGHTA and CDR2 FQGNSA come from the germline V gene. V gave up 1 base and J gave up 6 bases, with 10 bases separating them. The CDR3 bases are TGTGCCAGCAGCTTAGGGCGGCAGCTCAATGAGCAGTTCTTC. Amino acid sequence: CASSLGRQLNEQFF.

The J gene is TRBJ2-1, the V gene TRBV5-1; 12 nucleotides line up with TRBD1. The CDR3 extends over 14 amino acids. V shed 4 bases and J 8 bases; nucleotides not matched to a gene: 4. The germline gives CDR1 SGHRS, CDR2 YFSETQ. The CDR3 DNA reads as TGCGCCAGCAGCCCCGGGACAGGGGGCGATGAGCAGTTCTTC. Protein sequence: CASSPGTGGDEQFF.

This clonotype turned up a few times. The chain links TRBV2 to TRBJ2-1; D ambiguous. CDR1 and CDR2 (germline): SNHLY, FYNNEI. Trimming took off 6 bases at V and 0 bases at J, with 15 bases between the two ends. CDR3 length: 16 residues. The CDR3 loop reads CASSFPVDFSYNEQFF. DNA of the CDR3: TGTGCCAGCAGCTTCCCCGTAGATTTCTCCTACAATGAGCAGTTCTTC.

This clonotype was counted a few times. The chain combines TRBV28 with TRBJ2-6; 8 nucleotides line up with TRBD1. J gave up 0 bases and V 6 bases, and 16 bases lay outside the gene matches. This CDR3 has 20 residues. Germline loops: CDR1 MDHEN, CDR2 SYDVKM. The CDR3 nucleotides are TGTGCCAGCAGACCAAAACCGGGACAGGTTCGCCTCTCTGGGGCCAACGTCCTGACTTTC. It specifies CASRPKPGQVRLSGANVLTF.

At least ten counts were recorded for this clonotype. The chain is built from TRBV5-1 and TRBJ1-4, with 9 bases lining up with TRBD1. This CDR3 spans 16 amino acids. V shed 4 bases and J 1 base; nucleotides not matched to a gene: 5. Germline CDR1 SGHRS, CDR2 YFSETQ. CDR3 nucleotides: TGCGCCAGCAGCGAGGGACAGGGTGTAACTAATGAAAAACTGTTTTTT. Translating it yields CASSEGQGVTNEKLFF.

This clonotype was recorded a few times. The chain recombines TRBV7-9 with TRBJ1-3; D remains unclear. Germline-derived CDR1 and CDR2 are SEHNR and FQNEAQ (reference sequence). This CDR3 contains 11 residues. Between the trimmed V and J ends, which lost 7 bases and 8 bases, there was a span of 9 bases. CDR3 residues: CASTRGDTIYF. The CDR3 bases are TGTGCCAGCACCCGGGGTGACACCATATATTTT.

This clonotype was recorded at least ten times. The chain combines TRBV6-2 or TRBV6-3 with TRBJ2-2; possible D gene TRBD1, 6 bases. Trimming stripped 6 bases from V and 0 bases from J, with 17 bases between. The CDR3 consists of 17 residues. CDR1 is MNHEY and CDR2 is SVGEGT in the germline V gene. This chain's CDR3 is CASSWTAIITNTGELFF. DNA of the CDR3: TGTGCCAGCAGCTGGACAGCAATAATAACGAACACCGGGGAGCTGTTTTTT.

Only a few counts were recorded for this clonotype. The chain joins TRBV19 to TRBJ1-2; 7 nucleotides align to TRBD1. The germline V gene encodes CDR1 LNHDA and CDR2 SQIVND (reference sequence). V lost 6 bases to trimming and J lost 4 bases; unmatched junction nucleotides: 8. There are 14 residues in the CDR3. The CDR3 DNA follows: TGTGCCAGTAGCCCAGGGGGAGGTGTCTATGGCTACACCTTC. It is translated as CASSPGGGVYGYTF.

The rearrangement joins TRBV20-1 to TRBJ2-1, with 10 positions matching TRBD2. V shed 7 bases and J 8 bases; nucleotides not matched to a gene: 11. The CDR3 loop spans 14 amino acids. Germline V gives CDR1 DFQATT, CDR2 SNEGSKA (reference sequence). This chain's CDR3 is CSGQGSGRAHEQFF. The CDR3 DNA follows: TGCAGTGGACAGGGAAGCGGGAGGGCTCATGAGCAGTTCTTC.

This clonotype was observed a few times. The V gene is TRBV6-5, the J gene TRBJ2-2; unclear D gene. The CDR3 length is 14 residues. CDR1 is MNHEY and CDR2 is SVGAGI in the germline V gene. V lost 3 bases, J lost 5 bases, and 10 bases lay in between. CDR3 DNA: TGTGCCAGCAGTTATGTCACAGTTACCGGGGAGCTGTTTTTT. This codes for CASSYVTVTGELFF.